The entry below describes one T cell receptor beta chain. Trimming removed 2 bases from V and 2 bases from J; junction bases left unmatched: 2. This CDR3 region has 15 residues. Germline V gene lookup returns CDR1 SGHKS and CDR2 YYEKEE (reference sequence). This entry is derived from a study of blood T cell repertoires in COVID-19. Study-wide background: The United States, Italy and Spain supplied acute and convalescent COVID-19 samples. T cells, B-cell-depleted T cells, or PBMCs provided the cDNA or gDNA that served as material.

In the source study's methods: The assay estimated nucleated cells by amplifying reference gene primers. Sequencing was performed with immunoSEQ multiplex PCR; in TCRdb, only in-frame clones are kept and a portion is missing. Clone size and the V and J calls come from that table; the DNA yielded D and trimming. This sample carries around 68,000 clones, 87% of them seen once, and the ten largest clones take roughly 6.8%. The V call is TRBV5-5, the J call TRBJ2-1, with 9 bases aligning to TRBD2. Sequencing was carried out using peripheral blood. This TCR was recovered from a woman in her fifties or sixties with acute or convalescent COVID-19. The CDR3 bases are TGTGCCAGCAGCTTCGGCGGGGGGGCCTACAATGAGCAGTTCTTC. Amino acid sequence: CASSFGGGAYNEQFF. Full variable domain (remainder filled in from reference TRBV5-5 and TRBJ2-1): DAGVTQSPTHLIKTRGQQVTLRCSPISGHKSVSWYQQVLGQGPQFIFQYYEKEERGRGNFPDRFSARQFPNYSSELNVNALLLGDSALYLCASSFGGGAYNEQFFGPGTRLTVL.